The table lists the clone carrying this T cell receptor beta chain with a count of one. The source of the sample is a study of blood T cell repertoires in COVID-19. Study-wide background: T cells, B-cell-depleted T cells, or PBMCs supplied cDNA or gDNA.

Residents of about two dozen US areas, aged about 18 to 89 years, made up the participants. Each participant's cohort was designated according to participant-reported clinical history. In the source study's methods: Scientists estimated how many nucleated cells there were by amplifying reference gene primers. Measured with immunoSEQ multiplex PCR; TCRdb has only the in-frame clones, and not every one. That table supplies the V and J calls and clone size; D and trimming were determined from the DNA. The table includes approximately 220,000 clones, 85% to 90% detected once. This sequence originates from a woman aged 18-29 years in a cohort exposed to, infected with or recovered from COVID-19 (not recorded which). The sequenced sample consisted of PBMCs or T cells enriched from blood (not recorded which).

CDR3 sequence reads: CASSASSGAYEQYF. The CDR3 bases are TGTGCCAGCAGCGCATCGAGCGGAGCCTACGAGCAGTACTTC. V is TRBV9 and J is TRBJ2-7; weak D call: TRBD2 (5 bases). This CDR3 has 14 residues. The germline CDR1 and CDR2 sequences are SGDLS and YYNGEE. Trimming pared 3 bases from V and 2 bases from J, leaving 12 bases between.